Below are 9 T cell receptor beta chains sequenced from a single sample in a study of CD8 T cells in ankylosing spondylitis (dated by TCRdb to the late 2010s). General conclusions and limits of the study: Blood from ankylosing spondylitis patients appeared to be characterized by a TCR beta motif made up of several highly homologous amino acid variants.

These receptors have no known antigen. The protocol used for the library was 5' RACE. Sequenced on an Illumina HiSeq 2500. TCRdb reworked the public reads: Q25 trimming with fastp, MiXCR clone assembly, productive beta chains retained. Each CDR3 protein appears once, grouped with its most common genes and DNA. The sample has about 500,000 distinct CDR3 sequences on record, about 5.7% of them singletons. The ten largest clones represent around 3.5% of the sample. The sequenced sample was blood, either unsorted or a sorted T cell fraction (not recorded which). These receptors were obtained from a male donor with ankylosing spondylitis.

This clonotype was observed many times. The rearrangement uses TRBV5-1 and TRBJ2-1, with 8 bases that match TRBD2. Germline V gene sequence: CDR1 SGHRS, CDR2 YFSETQ. The trim removed 3 bases at V and 0 bases at J, leaving 5 bases unmatched. This CDR3 spans 16 amino acids. The chain's CDR3 is CASSYQSGSSYNEQFF. For the CDR3, the DNA is TGCGCCAGCAGCTACCAAAGCGGGAGCTCCTACAATGAGCAGTTCTTC.

This clonotype was found many times. The chain uses TRBV20-1 and TRBJ2-1; the match to TRBD2 covers 7 bases. Trimming at V came to 0 bases and at J to 0 bases, leaving 8 bases not matched to a gene. Per the germline V gene, CDR1 is DFQATT and CDR2 is SNEGSKA (reference sequence). The CDR3 loop spans 17 amino acids. For the CDR3, the DNA is TGCAGTGCTAGAGATGGGCGGGGGTCGAGCTCCTACAATGAGCAGTTCTTC. It specifies CSARDGRGSSSYNEQFF.

This clonotype was counted at least ten times. The V call is TRBV7-9, the J call TRBJ1-2, with D hard to call. The CDR3 contains 14 residues. Germline V gene lookup returns CDR1 SEHNR and CDR2 FQNEAQ (reference sequence). V shed 4 bases and J shed 9 bases, with 18 bases lying between them. The CDR3: CASSSPRHVWSYTF. Here the CDR3 DNA reads TGTGCCAGCAGCTCCCCCCGACACGTATGGAGCTACACCTTC.

This clonotype was observed at least ten times. The chain couples TRBV25-1 to TRBJ1-1; D is uncertain. The germline V gene encodes CDR1 MGHDK and CDR2 SYGVNS. The V and J ends lost 5 bases and 6 bases respectively, with 22 bases between them. CDR3 length: 16 amino acids. CDR3 sequence reads: CASSPFRVGAFAEAFF. CDR3 in DNA: TGTGCCAGCAGTCCTTTCCGTGTCGGTGCCTTTGCTGAAGCTTTCTTT.

This clonotype was picked up many times. This chain connects TRBV5-1 to TRBJ1-2; D might be TRBD1 (6 bases). Trimming removed 4 bases at V and 8 bases at J, with 15 bases between. The CDR3 contains 13 residues. CDR1 is SGHRS and CDR2 is YFSETQ in the germline V gene. CDR3 sequence: CASSGGGNGGYTF. In DNA form, the CDR3 reads TGCGCCAGCAGCGGAGGGGGTAATGGAGGCTACACCTTC.

In this sample, this clonotype turned up many times. V usage is TRBV5-1 and J usage is TRBJ1-6; unclear D gene. V was cut by 1 base and J by 10 bases, with 12 bases left in between. The CDR3 is 14 residues long. Germline CDR1 and CDR2: SGHRS and YFSETQ. In DNA, the CDR3 is TGCGCCAGCAGCTTGACGGACCTTCTCTCACCCCTCCACTTT. It encodes CASSLTDLLSPLHF.

This clonotype was recorded a few times. The junction departs from germline at one end; a sequencing error may be responsible. CDR3 residues: CASTLGSETQYF. CDR3 nucleotides: TGTGCCAGCACTTTAGGTTCCGAGACCCAGTACTTC. The chain combines TRBV28 with TRBJ2-5; no clear D gene. Germline-derived CDR1 and CDR2 are MDHEN and SYDVKM. CDR3 length: 12 residues.

This clonotype was seen ten or more times. This chain links TRBV10-3 with TRBJ2-7; D may be TRBD2 (6 bases). The CDR3 loop spans 17 amino acids. Trimming took off 6 bases at V and 0 bases at J, with 21 bases between the two ends. Per the germline V gene, CDR1 is ENHRY and CDR2 is SYGVKD. CDR3 loop: CAISTSLGDVSSYEQYF. In DNA, the CDR3 is TGTGCCATCAGCACTAGCTTGGGGGACGTGAGCTCCTACGAGCAGTACTTC.

In this sample, this clonotype turned up many times. The J gene is TRBJ2-1, the V gene TRBV28; a weak D match, TRBD1 (6 bases). CDR1 MDHEN and CDR2 SYDVKM come from the germline V gene. The CDR3 is made up of 14 amino acids. The V and J ends lost 5 bases and 5 bases respectively, with 13 bases between them. The CDR3 bases are TGTGCCAGCAGTCCAGTCAGGGGCAACAATGAGCAGTTCTTC. Translation: CASSPVRGNNEQFF.